This T cell receptor beta chain derives from a study of STAT5B mutations in CD4+ large granular lymphocyte leukemia. Trimming removed 0 bases at V and 1 base at J, with 11 bases between. This CDR3 has 16 residues. Germline lookup yields CDR1 LNHDA and CDR2 SQIVND (reference sequence). Sequencing used immunoSEQ multiplex PCR; TCRdb keeps in-frame clones, though not all of them. The data contain around 30,000 clones, around 72% of them singletons. Study observations and caveats: CD4-sorted patient repertoires seemed more clonal than healthy CD4+ repertoires.

With regard to this clone: Its specificity is unknown.

Sequencing was carried out using CD4+ T cells from blood buffy coats. This chain joins TRBV19 and TRBJ2-3, with D unclear. The clonotype comes from a human donor in good health. CDR3 residues: CASSIEGRPGTDTQYF. In nucleotides, the CDR3 is TGTGCCAGTAGTATAGAGGGTCGACCTGGCACAGATACGCAGTATTTT. The entire variable domain, with the rest obtained from reference TRBV19 and TRBJ2-3, is as follows: DGGITQSPKYLFRKEGQNVTLSCEQNLNHDAMYWYRQDPGQGLRLIYYSQIVNDFQKGDIAEGYSVSREKKESFPLTVTSAQKNPTAFYLCASSIEGRPGTDTQYFGPGTRLTVL.